The 4 T cell receptor beta chains presented below share a single source sample, sequenced in a study of lymphopenia after photon versus proton radiotherapy. Assay used: immunoSEQ multiplex PCR; TCRdb lists only in-frame clones, some missing. The sample consists of 25,000 to 30,000 clones, around nine tenths of them appearing once. Sample: peripheral blood, taken from a patient treated with proton-based radiotherapy. All receptors derive from an older woman with cholangiocarcinoma. Some clones in this sample may be carry-over from other donors' samples.

This sequence joins TRBV19 and TRBJ2-1; TRBD2 is a possible D gene (6 bases). Trimming stripped 8 bases from V and 4 bases from J, with 12 bases between. The CDR3 consists of 13 residues. From germline, CDR1 is LNHDA and CDR2 SQIVND (reference sequence). Here the CDR3 reads CASQRVSYNEQFF. CDR3 nucleotides: TGTGCCAGTCAGCGGGTATCATACAATGAGCAGTTCTTC.

The V gene is TRBV7-2, the J gene TRBJ1-1; 7 nucleotides align to TRBD1. Germline V gives CDR1 SGHTA, CDR2 FQGNSA. After removal of 5 bases from V and 0 bases from J, the junction contained 15 bases not matched to a gene. CDR3 length: 18 amino acids. The CDR3 here is CASSPTRQGLWVNTEAFF. For the CDR3, the DNA is TGTGCCAGCAGCCCTACCCGACAGGGCCTTTGGGTGAACACTGAAGCTTTCTTT.

The CDR3 protein is CASSLIARGSITEAFF. CDR3 DNA sequence: TGTGCCAGCTCACTTATAGCGCGAGGGAGTATCACTGAAGCTTTCTTT. This chain links TRBV18 with TRBJ1-1, with no clear D. CDR1 is KGHSH and CDR2 is LQKENI in the germline V gene. The germline V and J ends were trimmed by 4 bases and 4 bases, with 19 bases remaining between them. The CDR3 has 16 residues. The variable domain in full, completed from reference TRBV18 and TRBJ1-1, reads NAGVMQNPRHLVRRRGQEARLRCSPMKGHSHVYWYRQLPEEGLKFMVYLQKENIIDESGMPKERFSAEFPKEGPSILRIQQVVRGDSAAYFCASSLIARGSITEAFFGQGTRLTVV.

The chain joins TRBV28 to TRBJ2-3; a possible D gene is TRBD2 (7 bases). CDR1 MDHEN and CDR2 SYDVKM come from the germline V gene. V gave up 6 bases and J gave up 0 bases, with 13 bases separating them. The CDR3 runs 15 residues. The CDR3 protein is CASRGAGASTDTQYF. The CDR3 bases are TGTGCCAGCAGAGGTGCGGGGGCTAGCACAGATACGCAGTATTTT.